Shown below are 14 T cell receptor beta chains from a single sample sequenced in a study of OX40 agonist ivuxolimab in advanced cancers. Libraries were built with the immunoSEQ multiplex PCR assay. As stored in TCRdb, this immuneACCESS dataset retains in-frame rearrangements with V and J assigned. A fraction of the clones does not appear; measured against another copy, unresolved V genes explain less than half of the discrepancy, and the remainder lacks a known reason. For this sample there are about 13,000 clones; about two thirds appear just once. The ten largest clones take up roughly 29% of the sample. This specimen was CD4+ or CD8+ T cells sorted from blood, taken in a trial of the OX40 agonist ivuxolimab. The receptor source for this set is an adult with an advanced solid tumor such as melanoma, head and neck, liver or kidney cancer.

In DNA form, the CDR3 reads TGTGCCAGCAGCATCCGGACAGGGCACGTGGAGCAGTACTTC. Translated: CASSIRTGHVEQYF. The rearrangement links TRBV7-8 to TRBJ2-7, with 8 positions matching TRBD1. Germline values: CDR1 SGHVS, CDR2 FQNEAQ. This CDR3 contains 14 residues. The J segment lost 7 bases and the V segment lost 5 bases, leaving 10 bases of the junction unmatched.

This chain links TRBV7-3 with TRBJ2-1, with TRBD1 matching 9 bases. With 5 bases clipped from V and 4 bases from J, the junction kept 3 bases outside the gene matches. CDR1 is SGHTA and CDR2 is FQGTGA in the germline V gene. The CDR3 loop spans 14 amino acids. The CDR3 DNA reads TGTGCCAGCAGCACAGGGGGCCTTTACAATGAGCAGTTCTTC. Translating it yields CASSTGGLYNEQFF.

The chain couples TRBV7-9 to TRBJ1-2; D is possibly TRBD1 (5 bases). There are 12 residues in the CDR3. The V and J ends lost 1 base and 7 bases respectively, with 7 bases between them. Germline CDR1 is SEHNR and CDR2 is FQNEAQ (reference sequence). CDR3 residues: CASSLGGGGYTF. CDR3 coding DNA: TGTGCCAGCAGCTTAGGCGGGGGTGGCTACACCTTC.

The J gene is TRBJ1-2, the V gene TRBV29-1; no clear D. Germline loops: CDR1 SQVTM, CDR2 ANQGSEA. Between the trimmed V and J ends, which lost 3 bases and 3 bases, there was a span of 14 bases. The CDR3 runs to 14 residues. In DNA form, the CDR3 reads TGCAGCGTTGACTTGACGGGTATGGACTATGGCTACACCTTC. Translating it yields CSVDLTGMDYGYTF.

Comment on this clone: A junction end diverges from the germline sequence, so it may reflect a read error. CDR3 sequence (DNA): TGTGCCAGCACCTTATTATTGACAGCCGCTTGGCCTGAAGCTTTCTTT. This encodes CASTLLLTAAWPEAFF. The rearrangement joins TRBV11-3 to TRBJ1-1; a possible D gene is TRBD1 (5 bases). The germline CDR1 and CDR2 sequences are SGHNT and YENEEA. This CDR3 is 16 amino acids long.

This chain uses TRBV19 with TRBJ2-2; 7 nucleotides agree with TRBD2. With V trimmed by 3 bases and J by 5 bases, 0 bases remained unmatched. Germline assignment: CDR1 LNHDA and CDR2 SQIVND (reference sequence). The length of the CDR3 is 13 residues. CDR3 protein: CASSISGTGELFF. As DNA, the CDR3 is TGTGCCAGTAGTATTAGCGGGACCGGGGAGCTGTTTTTT. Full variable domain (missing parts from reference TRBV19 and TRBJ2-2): DGGITQSPKYLFRKEGQNVTLSCEQNLNHDAMYWYRQDPGQGLRLIYYSQIVNDFQKGDIAEGYSVSREKKESFPLTVTSAQKNPTAFYLCASSISGTGELFFGEGSRLTVL.

The CDR3 DNA reads TGTGCAAGTCGCCGGGACAGGGGTTACGAGCAGTACTTC. Amino acids: CASRRDRGYEQYF. This chain joins TRBV12-2 and TRBJ2-7; TRBD1, the D gene given by the table, was not confirmed from the DNA. TRBV12-2 is recorded as a pseudogene. CDR3 length equals 13 residues.

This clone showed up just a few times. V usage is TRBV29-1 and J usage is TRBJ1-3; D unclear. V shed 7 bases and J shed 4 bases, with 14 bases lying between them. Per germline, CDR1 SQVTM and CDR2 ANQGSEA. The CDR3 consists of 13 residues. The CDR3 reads CSGTRRTGNTIYF. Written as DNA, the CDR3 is TGCAGCGGAACCCGACGGACCGGAAACACCATATATTTT.

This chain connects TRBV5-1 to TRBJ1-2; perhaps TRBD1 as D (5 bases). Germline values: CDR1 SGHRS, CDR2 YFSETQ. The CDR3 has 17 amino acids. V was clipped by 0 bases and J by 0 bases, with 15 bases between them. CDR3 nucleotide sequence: TGCGCCAGCAGCTTGGGGCTCCGGGACTTGGCTAACTATGGCTACACCTTC. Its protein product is CASSLGLRDLANYGYTF.

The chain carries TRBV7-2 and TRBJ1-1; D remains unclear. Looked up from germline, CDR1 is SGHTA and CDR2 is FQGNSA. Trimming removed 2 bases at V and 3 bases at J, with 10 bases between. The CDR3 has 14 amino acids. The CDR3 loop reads CASSLWEGYTEAFF. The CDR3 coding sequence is TGTGCCAGCAGCTTATGGGAGGGTTACACTGAAGCTTTCTTT.

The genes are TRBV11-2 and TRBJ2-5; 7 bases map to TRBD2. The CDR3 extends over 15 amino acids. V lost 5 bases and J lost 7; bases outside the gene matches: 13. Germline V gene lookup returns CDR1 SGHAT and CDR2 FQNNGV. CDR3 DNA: TGTGCCAGCAGCCCGAGACTAGCTGAGTGGGGGACCCAGTACTTC. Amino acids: CASSPRLAEWGTQYF.

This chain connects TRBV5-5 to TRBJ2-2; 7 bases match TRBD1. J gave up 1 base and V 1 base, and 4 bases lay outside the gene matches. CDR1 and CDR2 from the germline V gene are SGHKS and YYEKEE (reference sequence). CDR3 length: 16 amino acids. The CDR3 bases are TGTGCCAGCAGCTTGCGAAGGACAGGGAACACCGGGGAGCTGTTTTTT. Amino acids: CASSLRRTGNTGELFF.

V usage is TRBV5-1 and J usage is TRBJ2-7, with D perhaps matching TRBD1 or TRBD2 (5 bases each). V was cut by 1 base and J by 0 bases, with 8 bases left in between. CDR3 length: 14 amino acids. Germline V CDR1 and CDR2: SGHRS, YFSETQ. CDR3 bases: TGCGCCAGCAGCTTGAGTGGGGGCTCCTACGAGCAGTACTTC. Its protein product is CASSLSGGSYEQYF.

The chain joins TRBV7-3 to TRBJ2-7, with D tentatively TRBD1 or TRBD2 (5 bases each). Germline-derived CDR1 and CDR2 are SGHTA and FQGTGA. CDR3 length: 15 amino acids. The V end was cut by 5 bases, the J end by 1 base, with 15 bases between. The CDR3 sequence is CASSPGASESYEQYF. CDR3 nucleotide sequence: TGTGCCAGCAGCCCCGGGGCTAGTGAGTCCTACGAGCAGTACTTC.